The rows below give T cell receptor beta chains drawn from one sample of a study of cytomegalovirus exposure and HLA in healthy donors. Clones were sequenced by immunoSEQ multiplex PCR, and TCRdb holds only the in-frame ones, with some missing. The repertoire consists of 90,000 to 100,000 clones, with 93% occurring once and the leading ten covering less than 1.5%. Sequencing used PBMCs. These receptors originate from a woman younger than 45 in good health and CMV-seropositive. Both conserved end residues are part of each CDR3. Each record gives: J gene, D gene, V gene, clone size, CDR3 protein, CDR3 DNA. The D gene is left open where the match is weak. A row's size may be missing; if present it is once, few, many or a size class.

>TRBJ2-7|.|TRBV29-1|.
CSVPTRPGSLEQYF
TGCAGCGTGCCCACTAGGCCCGGCTCTTTAGAGCAGTACTTC
>TRBJ2-7|.|TRBV28|.
CASIPGWSPGNEQYF
TGTGCCAGCATCCCCGGCTGGTCCCCGGGGAACGAGCAGTACTTC
>TRBJ2-1|.|TRBV27|.
CASSKPTVAYNEQFF
TGTGCCAGCAGCAAACCGACAGTCGCTTACAATGAGCAGTTCTTC
>TRBJ2-7|TRBD2|TRBV7-2|.
CASSLGILAGGPYEQYF
TGTGCCAGCAGCTTAGGGATTCTAGCGGGAGGCCCCTACGAGCAGTACTTC
>TRBJ2-5|.|TRBV18|.
CASSPKQLVQETQYF
TGTGCCAGCTCACCAAAACAGCTGGTACAAGAGACCCAGTACTTC
>TRBJ2-1|.|TRBV7-9|once
CASSQTVSYNEQFF
TGTGCCAGCAGCCAGACAGTCTCCTACAATGAGCAGTTCTTC
>TRBJ1-2|.|TRBV23-1|once
CASSPHRTDNYGYTF
TGCGCCAGCAGTCCCCACCGGACAGACAACTATGGCTACACCTTC
>TRBJ2-7|TRBD2|TRBV11-2|.
CASSLPGRTGGRHEQYF
TGTGCCAGCAGCTTACCCGGACGAACGGGCGGGAGGCACGAGCAGTACTTC
>TRBJ2-1|.|TRBV2|once
CAGRNGLNNEQFF
TGTGCCGGTCGTAACGGACTTAACAATGAGCAGTTCTTC
>TRBJ2-5|TRBD1|TRBV4-3|.
CASSQERTGWGQETQYF
TGCGCCAGCAGCCAAGAGCGGACAGGATGGGGGCAAGAGACCCAGTACTTC
>TRBJ2-7|TRBD2|TRBV2|once
CASKRGYEQYF
TGTGCCAGCAAGCGGGGGTACGAGCAGTACTTC
>TRBJ1-5|.|TRBV2|few
CASSEVSQPQHF
TGTGCCAGCAGTGAAGTCTCCCAGCCCCAGCATTTT
>TRBJ2-2|TRBD2|TRBV19|.
CASRELAGGSGELFF
TGTGCCAGTAGGGAACTAGCGGGAGGTTCGGGGGAGCTGTTTTTT
>TRBJ2-7|.|TRBV28|.
CASSLLTATYEQYF
TGTGCCAGCAGTCTCCTTACAGCTACCTACGAGCAGTACTTC
>TRBJ1-1|.|TRBV15|.
CATSRDRGSLEAFF
TGTGCCACCAGCAGAGATCGAGGGTCCCTTGAAGCTTTCTTT
>TRBJ1-2|.|TRBV4-3|.
CASSQDWQGSRVPTF
TGCGCCAGCAGCCAAGATTGGCAGGGTTCCAGAGTCCCCACTTTC